The rows below give T cell receptor beta chains drawn from one sample of a study of identical twins. TCRdb independently ran MiXCR on the 5' RACE reads; one entry per CDR3 protein. Among some 600,000 distinct CDR3 sequences listed, 7.1% were seen once. These data are also associated with another study on yellow fever vaccine responses in identical twins.

Sequenced: PBMCs. These receptors all come from a woman younger than 30 in good health. Each CDR3 is given with its conserved first and last residue. A D gene is named only where the DNA matches it firmly. Clone size is stated in some rows and not others, as once, few, many or a class when expanded.

j_call	d_call	v_call	clone_size	cdr3_nt	cdr3_aa
TRBJ2-3	NA	TRBV28	few	TGTGCCAGCAGTTTTAACTCTCCCACAGATACGCAGTATTTT	CASSFNSPTDTQYF
TRBJ2-4	TRBD1	TRBV10-3	NA	TGTGCCATCAGTGCGACAGGGCGGGCCAAAAACATTCAGTACTTC	CAISATGRAKNIQYF
TRBJ2-3	NA	TRBV14	few	TGTGCCAGCAGCCAAGGGGTCGGGACAACTCCCACAGATACGCAGTATTTT	CASSQGVGTTPTDTQYF
TRBJ1-1	NA	TRBV6-5	NA	TGTGCCAGCAGTTACGCCGGCAGGGTGGGAGACACTGAAGCTTTCTTT	CASSYAGRVGDTEAFF
TRBJ2-3	NA	TRBV12-3/TRBV12-4	many	TGTGCCAGCAGTTTTGGCAGCGGGTGGACAGATACGCAGTATTTT	CASSFGSGWTDTQYF
TRBJ2-7	NA	TRBV11-1	NA	TGTGCCAGCAGCTCGAGGTTAGGTCTCTACGAGCAGTACTTC	CASSSRLGLYEQYF
TRBJ1-5	NA	TRBV12-3/TRBV12-4	many	TGTGCCAGCAGTTTAGGACAAATAGCCTACCAACCCCAGCATTTT	CASSLGQIAYQPQHF
TRBJ2-1	TRBD2	TRBV7-8	many	TGTGCCAGCAGTGAACCCGGGACTAGCGGAGGCGATGAGCAGTTCTTC	CASSEPGTSGGDEQFF
TRBJ2-7	TRBD1	TRBV29-1	many	TGCAGCGTTGAAGGACAGGGGTGGGCGAACGAGCAGTACTTC	CSVEGQGWANEQYF
TRBJ2-1	NA	TRBV5-5	few	TGTGCCAGCAGCGGTGGACAGGTGGGGACTTTTGAGCAGTTCTTC	CASSGGQVGTFEQFF
TRBJ2-5	TRBD2	TRBV7-8	many	TGTGCCAGCAGCTTAGTGGCGGGGGGGAGAGAGACCCAGTACTTC	CASSLVAGGRETQYF
TRBJ1-5	NA	TRBV12-3/TRBV12-4	many	TGTGCCAGCAGTGGGGACAATGGGAGCAATCAGCCCCAGCATTTT	CASSGDNGSNQPQHF
TRBJ1-5	NA	TRBV20-1	NA	TGCAGTGGGATTACAGGGTGGGGGGATAGAACCCAGCATTTT	CSGITGWGDRTQHF
TRBJ2-1	NA	TRBV5-1	many	TGCGCCAGCAGCTTGGGTGGGGTAGGCTCCTACAATGAGCAGTTCTTC	CASSLGGVGSYNEQFF
TRBJ2-5	NA	TRBV29-1	few	TGCAGCGTTGAAGATATTTGGGGAGAGACCCAGTACTTC	CSVEDIWGETQYF
TRBJ2-5	NA	TRBV18	NA	TGTGCCAGCTCACCAGGGGGACAACACCAAGAGACCCAGTACTTC	CASSPGGQHQETQYF
TRBJ2-5	NA	TRBV11-2	few	TGTGCCAGCAGCCCGACTATGCGGGGGCCTCAAGAGACCCAGTACTTC	CASSPTMRGPQETQYF
TRBJ2-7	TRBD2	TRBV29-1	NA	TGCAGCGTTGACAGCGGGACTAGCGGCGAGCAGTACTTC	CSVDSGTSGEQYF
TRBJ2-3	TRBD2	TRBV29-1	many	TGCAGCGTTGGCCAGCGGGGGACGACAGATACGCAGTATTTT	CSVGQRGTTDTQYF
TRBJ2-5	NA	TRBV10-3	NA	TGTGCCATCAGTGAGACGGTGAGGACCCAGTACTTC	CAISETVRTQYF
TRBJ2-5	NA	TRBV12-3/TRBV12-4	many	TGTGCCAGCAGTTCCCCGGGCCCAGGGAAGACCCAGTACTTC	CASSSPGPGKTQYF
TRBJ1-5	NA	TRBV7-8	many	TGTGCCAGCAGCTTTGAAGTGGGCAATCAGCCCCAGCATTTT	CASSFEVGNQPQHF
TRBJ1-2	NA	TRBV29-1	NA	TGCAGCGGACGTGACAGAACAAACTATGGCTACACCTTC	CSGRDRTNYGYTF
TRBJ2-5	NA	TRBV6-2/TRBV6-3	NA	TGTGCCAGCAGTTATGAGACTGCCCAAGAGACCCAGTACTTC	CASSYETAQETQYF
TRBJ2-1	NA	TRBV20-1	many	TGCAGTGCTATGGGACGCGCAGACCTTTACAATGAGCAGTTCTTC	CSAMGRADLYNEQFF
TRBJ2-3	NA	TRBV5-1	NA	TGCGCCAGCAGCTTGGTTGTCCAAAGCACAGATACGCAGTATTTT	CASSLVVQSTDTQYF
TRBJ2-7	TRBD1	TRBV14	few	TGTGCCAGCAGCCATCTCAGGGGGGAGCAGTACTTC	CASSHLRGEQYF
TRBJ1-2	NA	TRBV10-3	few	TGTGCCACACTCCGGGACGTACGGGACTATGGCTACACCTTC	CATLRDVRDYGYTF
TRBJ2-3	TRBD1	TRBV5-5	NA	TGTGCCAGCAGCTTGCGACAGGGGGACTCAGATACGCAGTATTTT	CASSLRQGDSDTQYF
TRBJ2-2	TRBD2	TRBV10-3	NA	TGTGCCATCAGTGAGCAACTAGCGGGACCTCCCGGGGAGCTGTTTTTT	CAISEQLAGPPGELFF
TRBJ2-1	TRBD2	TRBV20-1	NA	TGCAGTGCTAGGGCCTCCGGGGGGTTCGCCACCTACAATGAGCAGTTCTTC	CSARASGGFATYNEQFF
TRBJ1-6	TRBD1	TRBV2	many	TGTGCCAGCAGAGTAGGACAGGGTACAGATTCACCCCTCCACTTT	CASRVGQGTDSPLHF
TRBJ2-3	NA	TRBV12-3/TRBV12-4	few	TGTGCCAGCAGTCTCCAAATCGTGGGAGATACGCAGTATTTT	CASSLQIVGDTQYF
TRBJ2-5	NA	TRBV10-3	NA	TGTGCCATCAGTGCGTTACAGGGAAACCAAGAGACCCAGTACTTC	CAISALQGNQETQYF
TRBJ2-1	TRBD2	TRBV11-2	few	TGTGCCAGCAGCTTTATCACTAGCGGAACCAATGAGCAGTTCTTC	CASSFITSGTNEQFF
TRBJ2-7	NA	TRBV20-1	NA	TGCAGTGCTAGAGGAACTAGCATTAGCGAGCAGTACTTC	CSARGTSISEQYF
TRBJ1-3	TRBD1	TRBV12-3/TRBV12-4	NA	TGTGCCAGCAGAACCGGGACAGGGGTTGGAGCCATATATTTT	CASRTGTGVGAIYF
TRBJ1-5	TRBD1	TRBV24-1	many	TGTGCCACCGGGACAGGGGCCTATCAGCCCCAGCATTTT	CATGTGAYQPQHF
TRBJ2-7	TRBD1	TRBV5-1	many	TGCGCCAGCAGCCCGAACAGGGGCGAGCAGTACTTC	CASSPNRGEQYF
TRBJ1-3	NA	TRBV7-2	NA	TGTGCCAGCCTGCGAGACTCTGGAAACACCATATATTTT	CASLRDSGNTIYF
TRBJ2-3	NA	TRBV27	many	TGTGCCAGCAGCGACAGGCCGGGCACAGATACGCAGTATTTT	CASSDRPGTDTQYF
TRBJ2-1	NA	TRBV6-5	NA	TGTGCCAGCACTTACTCCTCTTGGACAGAATACAATGAGCAGTTCTTC	CASTYSSWTEYNEQFF
TRBJ2-3	TRBD2	TRBV7-3	many	TGTGCCAGCAGCTTAAGATCCCCGGGAGGTGGCACAGATACGCAGTATTTT	CASSLRSPGGGTDTQYF
TRBJ2-7	NA	TRBV29-1	few	TGCAGCGTTGAGGGCAGTGGATCCGAGCAGTACTTC	CSVEGSGSEQYF
TRBJ1-4	NA	TRBV4-2	few	TGTGCCAGCAGCCAAGAATTTGGAGGGGCTCGGGAAAAACTGTTTTTT	CASSQEFGGAREKLFF
TRBJ2-1	NA	TRBV10-3	few	TGTGCCATCAGTCCGTTCGGGAATGAGCAGTTCTTC	CAISPFGNEQFF
TRBJ2-3	NA	TRBV5-6	many	TGTGCCAGCAGCTCCACTATGGGCCCAGATACGCAGTATTTT	CASSSTMGPDTQYF
TRBJ1-5	NA	TRBV12-3/TRBV12-4	many	TGTGCCAGCAGTCCTGGACAAACTAATCAGCCCCAGCATTTT	CASSPGQTNQPQHF
TRBJ2-1	TRBD1	TRBV6-5	few	TGTGCCAGCAGTTATCGAGACAGGGCCTATTACAATGAGCAGTTCTTC	CASSYRDRAYYNEQFF
TRBJ2-7	TRBD2	TRBV28	many	TGTGCCAGCAGTCCTGCCCTAGCGGGAGGCTCCTACGAGCAGTACTTC	CASSPALAGGSYEQYF
TRBJ1-2	TRBD1	TRBV20-1	few	TGCAGTGCCCGGGACAGGGGTGAGCCCATCTATGGCTACACCTTC	CSARDRGEPIYGYTF
TRBJ2-1	TRBD2	TRBV10-3	NA	TGTGCCATCAGTCCCAATTCTCTAGCGGGAGAAAACCCCTACAATGAGCAGTTCTTC	CAISPNSLAGENPYNEQFF
TRBJ2-1	TRBD2	TRBV5-1	few	TGCGCCAGCAGGGAAACCACGACTAGCGGGGGGTTTGAGCAGTTCTTC	CASRETTTSGGFEQFF
TRBJ2-3	NA	TRBV10-3	NA	TGTGCCACTCAGAATCGGCCGGCGGGTTTATTCACAGATACGCAGTATTTT	CATQNRPAGLFTDTQYF
TRBJ2-5	NA	TRBV10-2	NA	TGCGCCAGCAGTGAGGAGAAGATTAGCCGAATAGAGACCCAGTACTTC	CASSEEKISRIETQYF
TRBJ1-4	TRBD1	TRBV6-1	NA	TGTGCCAGCAGTCGGGGACAGCTTAATGAAAAACTGTTTTTT	CASSRGQLNEKLFF
TRBJ2-3	NA	TRBV2	many	TGTGCCAGCAGTATTTATGGGGGAGGCACAGATACGCAGTATTTT	CASSIYGGGTDTQYF
TRBJ1-5	TRBD1	TRBV20-1	NA	TGCAGTGCTAGAGAAACAGGGGCAGGGGTTCAGCCCCAGCATTTT	CSARETGAGVQPQHF